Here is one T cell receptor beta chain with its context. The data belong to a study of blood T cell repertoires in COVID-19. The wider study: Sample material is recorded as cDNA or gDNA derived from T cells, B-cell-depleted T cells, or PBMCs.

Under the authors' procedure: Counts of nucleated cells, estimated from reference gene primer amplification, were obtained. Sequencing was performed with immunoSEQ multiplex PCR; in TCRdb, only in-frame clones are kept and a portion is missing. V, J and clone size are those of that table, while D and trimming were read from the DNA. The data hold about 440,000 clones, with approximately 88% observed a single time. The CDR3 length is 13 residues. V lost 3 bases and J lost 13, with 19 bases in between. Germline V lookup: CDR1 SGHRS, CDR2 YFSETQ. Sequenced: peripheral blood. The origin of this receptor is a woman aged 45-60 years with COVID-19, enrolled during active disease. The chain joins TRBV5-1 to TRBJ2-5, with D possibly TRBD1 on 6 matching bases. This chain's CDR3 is CASSSDISGVPYF. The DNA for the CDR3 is TGCGCCAGCAGCTCCGATATTTCAGGGGTACCGTACTTC.